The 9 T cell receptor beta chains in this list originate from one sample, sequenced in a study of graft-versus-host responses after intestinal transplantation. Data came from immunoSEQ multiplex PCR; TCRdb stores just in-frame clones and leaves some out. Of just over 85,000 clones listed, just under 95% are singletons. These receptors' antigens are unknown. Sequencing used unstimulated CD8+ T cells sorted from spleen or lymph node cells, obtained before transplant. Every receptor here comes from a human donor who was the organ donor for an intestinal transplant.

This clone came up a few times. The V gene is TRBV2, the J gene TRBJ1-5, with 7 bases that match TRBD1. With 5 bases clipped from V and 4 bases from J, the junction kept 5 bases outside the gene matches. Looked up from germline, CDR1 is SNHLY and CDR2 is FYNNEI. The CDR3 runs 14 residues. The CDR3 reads CASSSGGANQPQHF. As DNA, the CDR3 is TGTGCCAGCAGTTCAGGGGGAGCGAATCAGCCCCAGCATTTT.

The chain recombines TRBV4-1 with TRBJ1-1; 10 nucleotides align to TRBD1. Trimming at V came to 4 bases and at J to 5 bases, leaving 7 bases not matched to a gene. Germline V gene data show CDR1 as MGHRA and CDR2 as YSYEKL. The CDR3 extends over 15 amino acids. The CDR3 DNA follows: TGCGCCAGCAGCCCCCCGGGACAGGGGTTAACTGAAGCTTTCTTT. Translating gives CASSPPGQGLTEAFF.

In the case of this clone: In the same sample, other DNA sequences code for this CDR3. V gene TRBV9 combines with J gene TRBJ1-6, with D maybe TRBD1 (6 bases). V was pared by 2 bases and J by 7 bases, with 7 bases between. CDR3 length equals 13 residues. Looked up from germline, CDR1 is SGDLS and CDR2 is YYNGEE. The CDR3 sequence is CASSVQGNSPLHF. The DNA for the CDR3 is TGTGCCAGCAGCGTTCAGGGGAATTCACCCCTCCACTTT.

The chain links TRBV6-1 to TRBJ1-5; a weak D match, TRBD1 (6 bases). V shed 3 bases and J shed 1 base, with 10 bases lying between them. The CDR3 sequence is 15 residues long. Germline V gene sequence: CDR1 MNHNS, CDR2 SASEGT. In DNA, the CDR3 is TGTGCCAGCAGTGACTGGGGGCAGAGCAATCAGCCCCAGCATTTT. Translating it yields CASSDWGQSNQPQHF.

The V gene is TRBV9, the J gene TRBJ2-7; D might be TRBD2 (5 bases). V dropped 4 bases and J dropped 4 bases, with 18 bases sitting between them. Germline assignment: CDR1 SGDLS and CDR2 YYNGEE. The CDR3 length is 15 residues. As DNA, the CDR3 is TGTGCCAGCAGCCTGGGTCCTAGCCGTACGTACGAGCAGTACTTC. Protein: CASSLGPSRTYEQYF.

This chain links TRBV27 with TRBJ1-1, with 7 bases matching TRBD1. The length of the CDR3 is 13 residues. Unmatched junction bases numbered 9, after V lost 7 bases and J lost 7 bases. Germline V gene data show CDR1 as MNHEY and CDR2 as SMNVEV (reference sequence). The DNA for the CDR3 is TGTGCCAGCAATAGGGGACAGTCTGGTGAAGCTTTCTTT. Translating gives CASNRGQSGEAFF.

CDR3 sequence (DNA): TGCGCCAGCAGACAAGACAAAGCCTCCTACAATGAGCAGTTCTTC. Its translation: CASRQDKASYNEQFF. The chain has TRBV10-2 and TRBJ2-1; D gene unclear. The CDR3 is 15 residues long. From germline, CDR1 is WSHSY and CDR2 SAAADI. V lost 6 bases and J 0 bases, leaving 12 bases between the germline ends.

The DNA for the CDR3 is TGCAGCGTCCCCAACTCAGGGATGGCTGAAGCTTTCTTT. Translating it yields CSVPNSGMAEAFF. The rearrangement joins TRBV29-1 to TRBJ1-1; D is perhaps TRBD1 (5 bases). The length of the CDR3 is 13 residues. Germline V gene lookup returns CDR1 SQVTM and CDR2 ANQGSEA. The V and J ends lost 6 bases and 6 bases respectively, with 17 bases between them. Based on the CDR3 plus reference TRBV29-1 and TRBJ1-1, the full variable domain is SAVISQKPSRDICQRGTSLTIQCQVDSQVTMMFWYRQQPGQSLTLIATANQGSEATYESGFVIDKFPISRPNLTFSTLTVSNMSPEDSSIYLCSVPNSGMAEAFFGQGTRLTVV.

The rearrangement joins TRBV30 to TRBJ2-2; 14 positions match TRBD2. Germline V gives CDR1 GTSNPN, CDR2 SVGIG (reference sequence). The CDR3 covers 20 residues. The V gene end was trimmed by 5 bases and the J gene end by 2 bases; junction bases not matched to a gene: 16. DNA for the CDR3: TGTGCCTGGCTTGACTGGTACTCGACTAGCGGGGGGGGAAACACCGGGGAGCTGTTTTTT. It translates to CAWLDWYSTSGGGNTGELFF.